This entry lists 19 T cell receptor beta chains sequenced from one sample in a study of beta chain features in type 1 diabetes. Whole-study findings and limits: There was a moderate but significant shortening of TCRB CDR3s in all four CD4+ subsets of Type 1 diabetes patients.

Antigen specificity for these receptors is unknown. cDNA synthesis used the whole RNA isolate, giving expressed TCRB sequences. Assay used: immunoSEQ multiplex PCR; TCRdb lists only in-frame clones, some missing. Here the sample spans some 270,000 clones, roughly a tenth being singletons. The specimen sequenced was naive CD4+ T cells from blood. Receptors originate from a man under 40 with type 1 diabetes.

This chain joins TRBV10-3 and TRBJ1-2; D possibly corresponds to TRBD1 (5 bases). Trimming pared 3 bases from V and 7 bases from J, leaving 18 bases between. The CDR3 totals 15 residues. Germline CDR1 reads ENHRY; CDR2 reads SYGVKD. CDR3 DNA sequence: TGTGCCATCAGTGAAAAGGTCAGGGAAGTTGGTGGCTACACCTTC. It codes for CAISEKVREVGGYTF.

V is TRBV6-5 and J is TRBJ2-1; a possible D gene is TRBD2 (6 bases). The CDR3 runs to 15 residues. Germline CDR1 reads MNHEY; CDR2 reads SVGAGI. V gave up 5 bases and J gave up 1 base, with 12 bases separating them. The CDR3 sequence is CASSAGKPSYNEQFF. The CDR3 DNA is TGTGCCAGCAGTGCGGGGAAACCTTCCTACAATGAGCAGTTCTTC.

DNA for the CDR3: TGCGCCAGCAGCTTGGGGGGAGAATCACCCCTCCACTTT. Translation: CASSLGGESPLHF. V is TRBV5-1 and J is TRBJ1-6; unclear D gene. CDR1 and CDR2 (germline): SGHRS, YFSETQ. The CDR3 totals 13 residues. V was cut by 0 bases and J by 10 bases, with 8 bases left in between.

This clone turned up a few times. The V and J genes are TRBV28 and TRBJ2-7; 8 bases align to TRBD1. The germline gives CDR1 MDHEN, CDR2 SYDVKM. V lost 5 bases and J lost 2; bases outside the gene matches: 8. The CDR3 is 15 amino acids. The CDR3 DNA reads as TGTGCCAGCAGTATAAGGGACAGGAGAACCTACGAGCAGTACTTC. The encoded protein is CASSIRDRRTYEQYF.

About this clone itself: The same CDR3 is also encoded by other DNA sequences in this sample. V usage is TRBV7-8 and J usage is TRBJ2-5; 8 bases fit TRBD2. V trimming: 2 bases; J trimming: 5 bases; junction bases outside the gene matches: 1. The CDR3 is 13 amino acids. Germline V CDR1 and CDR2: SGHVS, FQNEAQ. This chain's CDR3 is CASSLRGRETQYF. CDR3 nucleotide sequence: TGTGCCAGCAGCTTACGCGGGAGGGAGACCCAGTACTTC.

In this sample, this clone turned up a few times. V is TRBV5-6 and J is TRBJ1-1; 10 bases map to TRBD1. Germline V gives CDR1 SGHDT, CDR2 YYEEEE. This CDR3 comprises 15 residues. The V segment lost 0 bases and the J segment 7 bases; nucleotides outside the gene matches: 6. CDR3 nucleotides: TGTGCCAGCAGCTTGGTTGACAGGGGGCGGGTTGAAGCTTTCTTT. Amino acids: CASSLVDRGRVEAFF. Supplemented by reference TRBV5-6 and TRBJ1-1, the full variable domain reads DAGVTQSPTHLIKTRGQQVTLRCSPKSGHDTVSWYQQALGQGPQFIFQYYEEEERQRGNFPDRFSGHQFPNYSSELNVNALLLGDSALYLCASSLVDRGRVEAFFGQGTRLTVV.

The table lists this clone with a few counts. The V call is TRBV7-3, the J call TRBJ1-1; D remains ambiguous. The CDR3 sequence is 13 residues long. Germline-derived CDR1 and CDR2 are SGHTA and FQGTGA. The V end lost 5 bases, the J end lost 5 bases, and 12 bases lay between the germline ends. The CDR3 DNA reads TGTGCCAGCAGCCTAGACTTGGGTACTGAAGCTTTCTTT. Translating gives CASSLDLGTEAFF.

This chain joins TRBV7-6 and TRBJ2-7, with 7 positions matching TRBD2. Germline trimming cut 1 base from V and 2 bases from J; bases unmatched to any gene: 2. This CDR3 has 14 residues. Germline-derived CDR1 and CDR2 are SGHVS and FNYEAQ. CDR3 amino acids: CASSLDAGAYEQYF. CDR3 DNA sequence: TGTGCCAGCAGCTTAGATGCGGGGGCCTACGAGCAGTACTTC.

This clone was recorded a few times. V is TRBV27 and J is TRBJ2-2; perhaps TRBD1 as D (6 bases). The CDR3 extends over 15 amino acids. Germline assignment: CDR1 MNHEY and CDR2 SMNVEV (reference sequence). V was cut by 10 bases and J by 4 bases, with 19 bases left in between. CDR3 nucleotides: TGTGCCACACAATGGGTCAGGGGATCCACCGGGGAGCTGTTTTTT. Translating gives CATQWVRGSTGELFF.

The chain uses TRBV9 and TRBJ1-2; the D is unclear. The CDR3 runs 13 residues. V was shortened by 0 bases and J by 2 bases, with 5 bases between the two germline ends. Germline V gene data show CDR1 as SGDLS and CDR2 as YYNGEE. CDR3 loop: CASSVGKNYGYTF. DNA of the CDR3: TGTGCCAGCAGCGTAGGTAAAAACTATGGCTACACCTTC.

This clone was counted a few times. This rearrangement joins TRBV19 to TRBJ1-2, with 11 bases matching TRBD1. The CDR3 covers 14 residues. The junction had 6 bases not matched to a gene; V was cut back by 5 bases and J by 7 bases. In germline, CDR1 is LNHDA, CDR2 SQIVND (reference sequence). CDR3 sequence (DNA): TGTGCCAGTAGTGCCACCGGGACAGGGGGTGGCTACACCTTC. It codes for CASSATGTGGGYTF.

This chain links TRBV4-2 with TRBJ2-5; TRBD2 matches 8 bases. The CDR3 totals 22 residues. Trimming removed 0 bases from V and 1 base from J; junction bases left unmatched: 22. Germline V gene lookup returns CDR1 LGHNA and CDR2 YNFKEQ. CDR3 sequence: CASSQEESAVAGGHFPQETQYF. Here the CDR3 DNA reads TGTGCCAGCAGCCAAGAAGAATCGGCAGTGGCGGGGGGACATTTCCCCCAAGAGACCCAGTACTTC.

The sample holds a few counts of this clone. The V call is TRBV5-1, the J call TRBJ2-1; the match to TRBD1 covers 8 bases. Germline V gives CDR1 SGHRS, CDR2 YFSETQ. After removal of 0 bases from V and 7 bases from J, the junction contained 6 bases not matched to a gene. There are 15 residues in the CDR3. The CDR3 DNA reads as TGCGCCAGCAGCTTGGGCCAGGGGGCGCAGAATGAGCAGTTCTTC. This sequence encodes CASSLGQGAQNEQFF.

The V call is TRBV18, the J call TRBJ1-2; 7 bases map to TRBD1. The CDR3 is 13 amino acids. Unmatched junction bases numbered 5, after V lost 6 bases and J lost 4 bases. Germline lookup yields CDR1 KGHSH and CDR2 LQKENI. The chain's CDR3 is CASSPDRTYGYTF. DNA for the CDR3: TGTGCCAGCTCTCCGGACAGGACCTATGGCTACACCTTC.

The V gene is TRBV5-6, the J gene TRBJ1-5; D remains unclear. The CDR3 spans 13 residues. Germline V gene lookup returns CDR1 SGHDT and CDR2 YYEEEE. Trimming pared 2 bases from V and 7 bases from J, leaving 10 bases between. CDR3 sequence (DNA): TGTGCCAGCAGCTTTACTATGGCGCAGCCCCAGCATTTT. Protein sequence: CASSFTMAQPQHF.

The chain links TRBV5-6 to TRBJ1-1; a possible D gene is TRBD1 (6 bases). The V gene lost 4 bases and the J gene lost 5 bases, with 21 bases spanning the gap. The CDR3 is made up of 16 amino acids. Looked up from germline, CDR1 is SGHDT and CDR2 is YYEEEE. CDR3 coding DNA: TGTGCCAGCAGCAAAGGGTCCAGCCGAGGGGGAACTGAAGCTTTCTTT. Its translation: CASSKGSSRGGTEAFF.

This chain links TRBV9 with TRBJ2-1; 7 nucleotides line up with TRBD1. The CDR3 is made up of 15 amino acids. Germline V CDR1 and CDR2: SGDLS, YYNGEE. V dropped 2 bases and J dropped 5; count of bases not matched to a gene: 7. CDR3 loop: CASSVETTGDNEQFF. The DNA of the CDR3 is TGTGCCAGCAGCGTCGAAACTACAGGGGACAATGAGCAGTTCTTC.

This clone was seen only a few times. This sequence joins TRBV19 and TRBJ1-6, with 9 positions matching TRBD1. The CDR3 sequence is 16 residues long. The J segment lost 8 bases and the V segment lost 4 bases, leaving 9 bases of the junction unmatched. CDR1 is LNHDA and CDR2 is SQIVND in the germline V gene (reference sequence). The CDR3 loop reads CASSTGTGRGDSPLHF. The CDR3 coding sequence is TGTGCCAGTAGTACTGGGACAGGGAGGGGTGATTCACCCCTCCACTTT.

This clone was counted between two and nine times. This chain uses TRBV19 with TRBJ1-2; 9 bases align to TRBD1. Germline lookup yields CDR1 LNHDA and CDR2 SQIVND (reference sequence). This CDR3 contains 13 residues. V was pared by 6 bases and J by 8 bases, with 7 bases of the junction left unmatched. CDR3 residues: CASSGTGSRGYTF. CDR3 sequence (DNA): TGTGCCAGTAGCGGGACAGGGTCTCGAGGCTACACCTTC.